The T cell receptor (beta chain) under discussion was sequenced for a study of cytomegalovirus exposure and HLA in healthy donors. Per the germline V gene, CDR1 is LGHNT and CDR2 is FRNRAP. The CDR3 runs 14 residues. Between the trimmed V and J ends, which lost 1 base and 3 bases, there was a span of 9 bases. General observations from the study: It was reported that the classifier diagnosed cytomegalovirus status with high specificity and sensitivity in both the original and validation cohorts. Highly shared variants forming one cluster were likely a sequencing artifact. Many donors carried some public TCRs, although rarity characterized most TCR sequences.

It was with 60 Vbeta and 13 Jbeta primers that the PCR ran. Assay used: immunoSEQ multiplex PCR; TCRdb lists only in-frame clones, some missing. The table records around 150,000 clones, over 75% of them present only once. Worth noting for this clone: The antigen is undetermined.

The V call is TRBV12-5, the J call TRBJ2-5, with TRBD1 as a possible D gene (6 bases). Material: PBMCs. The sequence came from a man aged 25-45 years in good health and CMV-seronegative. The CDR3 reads CASGLGTVKETQYF. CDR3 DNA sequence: TGTGCTAGTGGTTTGGGGACAGTAAAAGAGACCCAGTACTTC.